This T cell receptor beta chain was sequenced for a study of cytomegalovirus exposure and HLA in healthy donors. The method was immunoSEQ multiplex PCR; TCRdb's version includes in-frame clones alone and lacks a portion of them. There are under 200,000 clones in the sample; roughly 80% occur only once, and about 7% lies in the top ten. Study results and caveats: In vitro work confirmed that a few CMV-associated chains recognize CMV antigens. The authors enumerated 150 to 200 TCR beta chains as linked to cytomegalovirus.

The germline gives CDR1 MDHEN, CDR2 SYDVKM. V was pared by 8 bases and J by 8 bases, with 9 bases between. This CDR3 is 11 amino acids long. The donors were members of the validation cohort, which comprised 90 to 150 subjects and was separate from the first cohort of fewer than 700 subjects. On this clone: Its antigen is undetermined.

The specimen sequenced was PBMCs. This sequence joins TRBV28 and TRBJ2-2; D is unclear. This TCR derives from a man aged 18 to 30 in good health and CMV-seropositive. CDR3 protein: CASRELGELFF. CDR3 sequence (DNA): TGTGCCAGCCGAGAGTTGGGGGAGCTGTTTTTT.